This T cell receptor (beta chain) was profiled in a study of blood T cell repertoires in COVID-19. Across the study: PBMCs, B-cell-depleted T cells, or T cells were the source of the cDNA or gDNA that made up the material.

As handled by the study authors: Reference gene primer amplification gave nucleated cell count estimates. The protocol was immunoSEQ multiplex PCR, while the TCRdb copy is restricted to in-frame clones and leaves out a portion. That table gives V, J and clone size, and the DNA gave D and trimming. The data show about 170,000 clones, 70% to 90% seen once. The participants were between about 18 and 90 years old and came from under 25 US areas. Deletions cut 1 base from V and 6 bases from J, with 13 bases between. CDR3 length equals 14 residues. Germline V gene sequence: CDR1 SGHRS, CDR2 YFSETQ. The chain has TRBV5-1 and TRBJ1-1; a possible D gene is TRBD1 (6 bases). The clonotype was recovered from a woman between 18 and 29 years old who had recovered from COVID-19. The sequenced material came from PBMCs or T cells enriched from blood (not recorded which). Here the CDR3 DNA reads TGCGCCAGCAGCTTGCTTCAGGGGCTCGCTGAAGCTTTCTTT. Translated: CASSLLQGLAEAFF.